Sequencing of this T cell receptor beta chain was carried out in a study of T cell repertoires in cytomegalovirus infection. Study-wide context: Newly reported HLA-C-restricted and thoroughly characterized HLA-B-restricted CMV epitopes were employed. Indications of both CMV infection and matching HLA type were provided by public TCR beta signatures. Study-wide results and caveats: CMV carriers with the relevant HLA were identified by cumulative public TCR beta family frequency. HLA-C-restricted CMV clonotypes gave the most frequent clonotype in two of eight donors.

The trim removed 10 bases at V and 2 bases at J, leaving 8 bases unmatched. The CDR3 contains 14 residues. The germline V gene encodes CDR1 LNHDA and CDR2 SQIVND (reference sequence). A remark on this clonotype: Its antigen is unidentified.

TCRdb re-derived calls from the reads in MiXCR, one entry per CDR3 protein. Among 100,000 to 150,000 distinct CDR3 sequences, over 25% were seen once, and the ten largest hold under 65%. This TCR came from a human donor in good health (CMV status not recorded). Some clones in this sample may be carry-over from other donors' samples. The rearrangement links TRBV19 to TRBJ2-4; 7 positions agree with TRBD2. Here the sequenced sample was CD8+ T cells from cultured PBMCs, taken from culture after CMV antigen stimulation. This chain's CDR3 is CATAGDLTKNIQYF. CDR3 nucleotide sequence: TGTGCCACGGCGGGAGACCTAACCAAAAACATTCAGTACTTC.